This T cell receptor (beta chain) derives from a study of T-cell memory formation after mild COVID-19. TCRdb ran MiXCR on the 5' RACE reads and lists one entry per CDR3 protein. The sample has 200,000 to 250,000 distinct CDR3 sequences; about a sixth are singletons. The V end was cut by 4 bases, the J end by 3 bases, with 19 bases between. The CDR3 sequence is 16 residues long. Germline CDR1 reads SGHDN; CDR2 reads FVKESK. This receptor was identified in a man younger than 35 who had mild COVID-19 (a few samples of this study predate the infection). Cell type and time point are not known. The sample was PBMCs or a T cell subset sorted from them (not recorded which). J is TRBJ2-7 and V is TRBV14; possible D gene TRBD2, 5 bases. The CDR3 region has the DNA TGTGCCAGCAGCCCGGGAAGGCAGCACGAATACTACGAGCAGTACGTC. Encoded protein: CASSPGRQHEYYEQYV.